A single TCR beta chain is shown here with its context. The antigen is undetermined. Samples were sequenced at Survey level, maximum 500,000 reads. The assay was immunoSEQ multiplex PCR, and TCRdb's table has in-frame clones only and misses some. The sample has 30,000 to 40,000 clones; roughly 81% are singletons. During colonoscopy, one to two rectal pinch biopsies were collected. The data were taken from a study of pediatric ulcerative colitis. General study findings and limits: All ulcerative colitis patients, but no controls, carried a couple of rectal clonotypes. Ulcerative colitis patients shared more blood-rectal clones than controls. Blood samples from a couple of patients yielded substantially fewer templates and were excluded from blood-rectal overlap analysis.

V lost 5 bases and J lost 5, with 7 bases in between. CDR3 size: 12 residues. The V gene's germline CDR1 is SGHTA and CDR2 FQGNSA. This sequence joins TRBV7-2 and TRBJ2-1; D gene uncertain. This receptor was obtained from a boy aged 5-17 years with mild ulcerative colitis. Input material: gut tissue. CDR3 in amino acids: CASSPFHNEQFF. The CDR3 nucleotides are TGTGCCAGCAGCCCCTTTCACAATGAGCAGTTCTTC.